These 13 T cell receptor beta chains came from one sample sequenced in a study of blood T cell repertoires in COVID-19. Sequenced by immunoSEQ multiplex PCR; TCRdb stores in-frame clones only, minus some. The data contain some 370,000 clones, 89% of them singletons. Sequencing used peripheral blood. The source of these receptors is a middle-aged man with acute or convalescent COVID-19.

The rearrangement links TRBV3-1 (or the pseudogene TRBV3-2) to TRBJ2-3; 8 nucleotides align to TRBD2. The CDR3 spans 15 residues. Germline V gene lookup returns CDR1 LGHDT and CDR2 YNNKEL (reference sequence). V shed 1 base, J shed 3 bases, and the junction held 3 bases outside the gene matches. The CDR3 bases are TGTGCCAGCAGCCAAGGACTAGCGCTAACAGATACGCAGTATTTT. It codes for CASSQGLALTDTQYF.

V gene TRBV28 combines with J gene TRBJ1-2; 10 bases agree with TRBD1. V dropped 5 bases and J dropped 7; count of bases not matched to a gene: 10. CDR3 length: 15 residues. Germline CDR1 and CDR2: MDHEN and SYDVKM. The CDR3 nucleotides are TGTGCCAGCAGTCCAGTAGGGACAGGGGTCCGTGGCTACACCTTC. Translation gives CASSPVGTGVRGYTF.

The CDR3 loop is CASSKERAKTGNVYEQYF. The DNA for the CDR3 is TGTGCCAGCAGCAAAGAACGGGCTAAAACAGGGAATGTCTACGAGCAGTACTTC. The chain combines TRBV21-1 with TRBJ2-7; TRBD1, as called in the table, went unchecked against the DNA. TRBV21-1 is tagged as a pseudogene. This CDR3 region has 18 residues.

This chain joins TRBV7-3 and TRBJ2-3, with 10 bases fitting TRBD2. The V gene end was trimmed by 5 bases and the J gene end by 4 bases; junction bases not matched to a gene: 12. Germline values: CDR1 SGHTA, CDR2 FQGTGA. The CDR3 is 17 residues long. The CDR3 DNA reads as TGTGCCAGCAGCCTTACTAAAGCGGGAGGGCCAGCAGATACGCAGTATTTT. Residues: CASSLTKAGGPADTQYF.

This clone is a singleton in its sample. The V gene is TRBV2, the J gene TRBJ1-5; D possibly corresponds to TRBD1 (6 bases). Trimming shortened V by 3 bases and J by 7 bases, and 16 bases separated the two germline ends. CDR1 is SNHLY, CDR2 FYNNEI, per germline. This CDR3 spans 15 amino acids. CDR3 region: CASSEVPGARQPQHF. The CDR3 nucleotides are TGTGCCAGCAGTGAGGTGCCAGGGGCCCGACAGCCCCAGCATTTT.

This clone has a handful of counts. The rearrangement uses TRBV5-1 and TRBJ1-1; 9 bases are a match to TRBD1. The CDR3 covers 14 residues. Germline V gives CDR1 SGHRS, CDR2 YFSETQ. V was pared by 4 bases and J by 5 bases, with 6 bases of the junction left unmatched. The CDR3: CASSPGTGRTEAFF. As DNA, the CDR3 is TGCGCCAGCAGCCCGGGGACAGGGAGGACTGAAGCTTTCTTT. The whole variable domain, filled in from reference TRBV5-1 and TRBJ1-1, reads KAGVTQTPRYLIKTRGQQVTLSCSPISGHRSVSWYQQTPGQGLQFLFEYFSETQRNKGNFPGRFSGRQFSNSRSEMNVSTLELGDSALYLCASSPGTGRTEAFFGQGTRLTVV.

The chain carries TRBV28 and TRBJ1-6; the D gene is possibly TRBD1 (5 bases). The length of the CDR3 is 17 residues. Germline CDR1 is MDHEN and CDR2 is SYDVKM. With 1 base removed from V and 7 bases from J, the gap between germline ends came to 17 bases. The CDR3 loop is CASSLSPLRVSNSPLHF. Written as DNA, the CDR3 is TGTGCCAGCAGTTTATCCCCCCTCAGGGTTAGCAATTCACCCCTCCACTTT.

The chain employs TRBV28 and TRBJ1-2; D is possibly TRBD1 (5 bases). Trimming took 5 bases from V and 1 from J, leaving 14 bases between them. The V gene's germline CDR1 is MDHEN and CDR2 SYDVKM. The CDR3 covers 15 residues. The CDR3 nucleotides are TGTGCCAGCAGTCTCGACAGAAATGTTAACTATGGCTACACCTTC. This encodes CASSLDRNVNYGYTF.

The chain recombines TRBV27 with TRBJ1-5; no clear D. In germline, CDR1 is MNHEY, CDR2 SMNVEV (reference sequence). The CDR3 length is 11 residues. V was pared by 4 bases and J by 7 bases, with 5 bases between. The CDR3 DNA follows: TGTGCCAGCAGTTATCCACAGCCCCAGCATTTT. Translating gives CASSYPQPQHF.

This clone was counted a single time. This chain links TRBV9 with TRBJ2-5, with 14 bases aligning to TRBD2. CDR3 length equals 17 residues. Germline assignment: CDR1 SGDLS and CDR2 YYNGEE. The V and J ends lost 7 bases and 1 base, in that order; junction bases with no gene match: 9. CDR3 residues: CASGALGLAGGQETQYF. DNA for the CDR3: TGTGCCAGCGGCGCCCTAGGACTAGCGGGGGGCCAAGAGACCCAGTACTTC.

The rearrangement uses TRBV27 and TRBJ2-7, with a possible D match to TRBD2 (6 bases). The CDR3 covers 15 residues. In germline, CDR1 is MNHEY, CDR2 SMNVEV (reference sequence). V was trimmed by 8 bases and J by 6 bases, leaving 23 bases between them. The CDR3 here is CASARSGPPASEQYF. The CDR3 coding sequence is TGTGCCAGCGCCCGCAGCGGGCCTCCGGCATCCGAGCAGTACTTC.

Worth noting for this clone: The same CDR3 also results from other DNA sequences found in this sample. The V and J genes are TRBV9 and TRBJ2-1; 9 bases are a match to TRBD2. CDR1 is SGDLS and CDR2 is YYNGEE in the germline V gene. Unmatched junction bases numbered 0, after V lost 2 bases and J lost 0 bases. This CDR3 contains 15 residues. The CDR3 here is CASSVSGSSYNEQFF. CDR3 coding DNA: TGTGCCAGCAGCGTTAGCGGGAGCTCCTACAATGAGCAGTTCTTC.

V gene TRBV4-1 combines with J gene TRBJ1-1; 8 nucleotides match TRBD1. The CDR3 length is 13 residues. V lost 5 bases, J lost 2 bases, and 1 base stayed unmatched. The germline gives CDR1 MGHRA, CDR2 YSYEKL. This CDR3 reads CASSGQGNTEAFF. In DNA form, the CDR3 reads TGCGCCAGCAGCGGACAGGGAAACACTGAAGCTTTCTTT.